What follows are 12 T cell receptor beta chains derived from one specimen sequenced in a study of T cell responses to AZD1222 COVID-19 vaccine. The protocol was immunoSEQ multiplex PCR, while the TCRdb copy is restricted to in-frame clones and leaves out a portion. The sample holds around 130,000 clones, 90% seen once. Sequences were derived from peripheral blood, sampled 28 days after the second dose of the MenACWY control vaccine. The origin of the receptors is an adult who received the MenACWY meningococcal vaccine as a control.

V is TRBV6-1 and J is TRBJ2-1; tentative D call: TRBD2 (5 bases). The germline V gene encodes CDR1 MNHNS and CDR2 SASEGT. V was trimmed by 3 bases and J by 4 bases, leaving 10 bases between them. The CDR3 covers 14 residues. The CDR3 DNA is TGTGCCAGCAGTGACGGAGGAACATACAATGAGCAGTTCTTC. Translated, it gives CASSDGGTYNEQFF.

V usage is TRBV28 and J usage is TRBJ1-1; tentatively, D is TRBD1 (5 bases). The germline V and J ends were trimmed by 4 bases and 5 bases, with 5 bases remaining between them. The CDR3 is 11 residues long. Germline assignment: CDR1 MDHEN and CDR2 SYDVKM. CDR3 residues: CASSWGTEAFF. CDR3 in DNA: TGTGCCAGCAGTTGGGGGACTGAAGCTTTCTTT.

J is TRBJ2-1 and V is TRBV28; 8 nucleotides agree with TRBD1. CDR1 is MDHEN, CDR2 SYDVKM, per germline. The CDR3 is 15 residues long. V was pared by 6 bases and J by 5 bases, with 9 bases of the junction left unmatched. As DNA, the CDR3 is TGTGCCAGCAGCGAAAACAGGGGGAAACACAATGAGCAGTTCTTC. It specifies CASSENRGKHNEQFF.

The V and J genes are TRBV7-3 and TRBJ2-2; no definite D call. The CDR3 covers 13 residues. The germline V gene encodes CDR1 SGHTA and CDR2 FQGTGA. The germline V and J ends were trimmed by 4 bases and 5 bases, with 8 bases remaining between them. The CDR3 sequence is CASSSIKTGELFF. The CDR3 DNA follows: TGTGCCAGCAGCTCTATTAAAACCGGGGAGCTGTTTTTT.

A single count supports this clone. The chain joins TRBV11-2 to TRBJ2-7; 10 bases are a match to TRBD2. The germline V gene encodes CDR1 SGHAT and CDR2 FQNNGV. Trimming cost V 5 bases and J 5 bases; bases outside gene matches: 9. The CDR3 has 15 residues. The CDR3 DNA follows: TGTGCCAGCAGCCTCATAGCGGGGGGTCTCCACGAGCAGTACGTC. This sequence encodes CASSLIAGGLHEQYV.

The chain links TRBV5-6 to TRBJ2-1; 10 nucleotides line up with TRBD2. CDR3 length: 14 amino acids. After removal of 1 base from V and 12 bases from J, the junction contained 7 bases not matched to a gene. Per germline, CDR1 SGHDT and CDR2 YYEEEE. In nucleotides, the CDR3 is TGTGCCAGCAGCTTGTTACTAGCGGGAAAGGGGCAGTTCTTC. Encoded protein: CASSLLLAGKGQFF.

The rearrangement links TRBV27 to TRBJ2-7; D possibly corresponds to TRBD1 (6 bases). V dropped 5 bases and J dropped 4 bases, with 15 bases sitting between them. This CDR3 has 14 residues. Per the germline V gene, CDR1 is MNHEY and CDR2 is SMNVEV (reference sequence). Here the CDR3 DNA reads TGTGCCAGCAGTCTAACCGGGACAAAATACGAGCAGTACTTC. Protein sequence: CASSLTGTKYEQYF.

This sequence joins TRBV5-5 and TRBJ2-1, with a weak D call TRBD2 (6 bases). There are 16 residues in the CDR3. Germline V gene data show CDR1 as SGHKS and CDR2 as YYEKEE (reference sequence). V gave up 4 bases and J gave up 6 bases, with 20 bases separating them. CDR3 bases: TGTGCCAGCAGCCGTGCCGGACTACCACCCACCAATGAGCAGTTCTTC. It specifies CASSRAGLPPTNEQFF.

The J gene is TRBJ2-5, the V gene TRBV27; 8 positions match TRBD1. V dropped 6 bases and J dropped 4; count of bases not matched to a gene: 13. The CDR3 is 16 residues long. The germline CDR1 and CDR2 sequences are MNHEY and SMNVEV (reference sequence). Here the CDR3 DNA reads TGTGCCAGCAGCCCCCCGGACAGGGTTGGATTAGAGACCCAGTACTTC. It yields the protein CASSPPDRVGLETQYF.

The chain's CDR3 is CASSVVTGDQPQHF. In DNA, the CDR3 is TGTGCCAGCAGTGTTGTGACAGGGGATCAGCCCCAGCATTTT. The gene calls are TRBV28 and TRBJ1-5, with 8 bases fitting TRBD1. V dropped 5 bases and J dropped 5; count of bases not matched to a gene: 5. Germline CDR1 and CDR2: MDHEN and SYDVKM. The CDR3 has 14 residues.

The genes are TRBV21-1 and TRBJ1-5; TRBD1 is the table's D call and was not checked against the DNA. TRBV21-1 is marked as a pseudogene. The CDR3 loop spans 16 amino acids. The CDR3 region has the DNA TGTGCCAGCAGCAGGGGGGACAGGGGACTCAATCAGCCCCAGCATTTT. Amino acids: CASSRGDRGLNQPQHF.

J is TRBJ1-4 and V is TRBV9, with D tentatively TRBD1 (5 bases). The CDR3 covers 15 residues. Germline assignment: CDR1 SGDLS and CDR2 YYNGEE. Deletions cut 3 bases from V and 0 bases from J, with 9 bases between. CDR3 region: CASSGRDATNEKLFF. The CDR3 DNA reads as TGTGCCAGCAGCGGCAGGGATGCAACTAATGAAAAACTGTTTTTT.